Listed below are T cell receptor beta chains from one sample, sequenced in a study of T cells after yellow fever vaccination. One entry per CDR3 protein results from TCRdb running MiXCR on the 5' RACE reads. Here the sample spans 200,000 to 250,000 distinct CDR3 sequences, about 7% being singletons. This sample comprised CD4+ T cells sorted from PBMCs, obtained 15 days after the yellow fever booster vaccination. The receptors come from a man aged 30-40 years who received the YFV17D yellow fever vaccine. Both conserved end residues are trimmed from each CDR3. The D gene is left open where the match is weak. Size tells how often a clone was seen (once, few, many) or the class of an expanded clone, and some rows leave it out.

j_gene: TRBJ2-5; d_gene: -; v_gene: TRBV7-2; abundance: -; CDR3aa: ASSSGFGRETQY
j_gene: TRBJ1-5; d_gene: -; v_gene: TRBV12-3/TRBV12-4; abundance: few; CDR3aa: ASSPARGGGQPQH
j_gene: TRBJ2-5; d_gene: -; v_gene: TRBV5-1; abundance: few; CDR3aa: ASSLQVEETQY
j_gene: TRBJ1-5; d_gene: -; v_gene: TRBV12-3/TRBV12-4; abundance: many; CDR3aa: ASSLERGENSNQPQH
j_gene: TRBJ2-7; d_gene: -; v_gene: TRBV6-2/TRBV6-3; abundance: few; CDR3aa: ASSYDATTDYEQY
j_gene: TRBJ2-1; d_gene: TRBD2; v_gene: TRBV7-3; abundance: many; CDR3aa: ASSLGPRTSGGGEQF
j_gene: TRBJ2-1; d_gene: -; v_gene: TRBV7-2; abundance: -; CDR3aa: ASSFQRTSYNEQF
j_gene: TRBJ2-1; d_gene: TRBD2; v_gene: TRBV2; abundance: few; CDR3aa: ASSRLAGGNEQF
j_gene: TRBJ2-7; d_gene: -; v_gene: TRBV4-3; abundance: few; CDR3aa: ASSQDWAAFYEQY
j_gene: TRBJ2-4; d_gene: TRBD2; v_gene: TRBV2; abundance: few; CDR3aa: ASSGSGTSNIQY
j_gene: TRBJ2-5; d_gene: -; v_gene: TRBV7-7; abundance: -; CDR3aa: ASSLELRDKGEETQY
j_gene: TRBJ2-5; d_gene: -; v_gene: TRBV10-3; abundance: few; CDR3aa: ANATQTWGIETQY
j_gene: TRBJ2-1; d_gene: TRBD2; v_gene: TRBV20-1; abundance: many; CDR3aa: SARGLFSGSPYNEQF
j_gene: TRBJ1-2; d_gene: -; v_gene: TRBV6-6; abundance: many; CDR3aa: ASSFVEEYGYT
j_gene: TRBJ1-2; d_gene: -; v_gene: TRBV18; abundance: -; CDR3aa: ASSPVGLNYGYT
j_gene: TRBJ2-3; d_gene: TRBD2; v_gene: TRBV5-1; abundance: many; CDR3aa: ASSFRVAGPFGDTQY
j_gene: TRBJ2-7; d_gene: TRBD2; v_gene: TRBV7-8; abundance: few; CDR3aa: ASSLVLAGGYEQY
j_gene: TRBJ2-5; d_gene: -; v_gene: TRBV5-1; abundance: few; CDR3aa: ASSLAGPETQY
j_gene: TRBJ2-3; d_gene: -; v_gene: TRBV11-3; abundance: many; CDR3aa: ASSSTGTDTQY
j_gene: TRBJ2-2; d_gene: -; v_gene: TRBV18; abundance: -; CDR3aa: ASSPATLLTPGELF
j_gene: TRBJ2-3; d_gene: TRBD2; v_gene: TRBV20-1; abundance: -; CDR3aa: SAREPGTTLDTQY
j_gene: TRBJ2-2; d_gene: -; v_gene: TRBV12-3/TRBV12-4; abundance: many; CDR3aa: ASSLGDATGELF
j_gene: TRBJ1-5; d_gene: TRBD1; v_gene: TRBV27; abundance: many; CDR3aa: ASRRDSLYSNQPQH
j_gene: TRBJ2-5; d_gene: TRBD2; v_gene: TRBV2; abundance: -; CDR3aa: ASSTTRGGSQTQY
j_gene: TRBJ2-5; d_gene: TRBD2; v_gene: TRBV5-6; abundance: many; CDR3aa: ASSGTRHQETQY
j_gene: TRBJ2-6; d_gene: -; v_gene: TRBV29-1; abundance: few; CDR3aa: SVETVGANVLT
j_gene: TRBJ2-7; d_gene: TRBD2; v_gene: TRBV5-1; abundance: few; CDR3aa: ASSLAAGGASGVSFRYEQY